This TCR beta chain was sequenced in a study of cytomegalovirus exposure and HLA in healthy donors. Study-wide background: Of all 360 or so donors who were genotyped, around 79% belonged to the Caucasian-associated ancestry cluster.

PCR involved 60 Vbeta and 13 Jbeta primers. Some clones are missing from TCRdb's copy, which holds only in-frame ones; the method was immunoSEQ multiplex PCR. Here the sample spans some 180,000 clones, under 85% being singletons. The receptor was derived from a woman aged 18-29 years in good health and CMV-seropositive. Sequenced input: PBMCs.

CDR3: CASSSAGTSGGAGNEQFF. In DNA form, the CDR3 reads TGTGCCAGCAGCTCCGCCGGGACTAGCGGGGGGGCTGGGAATGAGCAGTTCTTC. V gene TRBV7-3 combines with J gene TRBJ2-1; 16 nucleotides agree with TRBD2. The V gene's germline CDR1 is SGHTA and CDR2 FQGTGA. The J segment lost 7 bases and the V segment lost 4 bases, leaving 10 bases of the junction unmatched. The CDR3 runs 18 residues.